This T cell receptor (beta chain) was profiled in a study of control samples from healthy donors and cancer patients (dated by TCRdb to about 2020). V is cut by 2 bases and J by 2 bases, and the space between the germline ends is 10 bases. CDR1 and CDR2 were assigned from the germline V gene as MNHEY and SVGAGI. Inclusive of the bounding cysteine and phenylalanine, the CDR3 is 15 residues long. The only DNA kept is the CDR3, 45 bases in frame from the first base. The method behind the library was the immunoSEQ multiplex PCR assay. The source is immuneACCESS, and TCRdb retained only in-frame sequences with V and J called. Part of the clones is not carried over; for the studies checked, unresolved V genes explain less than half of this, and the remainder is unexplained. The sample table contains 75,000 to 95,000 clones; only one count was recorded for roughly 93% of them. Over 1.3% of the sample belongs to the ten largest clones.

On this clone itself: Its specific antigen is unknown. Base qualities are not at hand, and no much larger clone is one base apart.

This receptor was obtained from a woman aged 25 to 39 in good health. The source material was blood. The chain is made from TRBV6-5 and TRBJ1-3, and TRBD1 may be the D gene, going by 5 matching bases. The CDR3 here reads CASSYGGSTGNTIYF. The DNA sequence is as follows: TGTGCCAGCAGTTACGGGGGGAGTACTGGAAACACCATATATTTT.